A selection of T cell receptor beta chains follows, all from one sample in a study of blood T cell repertoires in COVID-19. Clones were read by immunoSEQ multiplex PCR, and TCRdb kept only the in-frame ones, dropping some. The data show about 150,000 clones, 84% seen once. The sequenced material came from peripheral blood. All receptors come from a man aged 30 to 45 with COVID-19, enrolled during active disease. Each CDR3 is given with its conserved first and last residue. The order of the fields is J gene, clone size, V gene, D gene, CDR3 protein, CDR3 DNA. The D gene is left open where the match is weak. Clone size, where shown, is once, few, many, or a class for clones that have expanded.

TRBJ1-1,.,TRBV5-5,TRBD1,CASSYTGGRGNEAFF,TGTGCCAGCAGCTACACAGGGGGCAGGGGAAATGAAGCATTCTTT
TRBJ2-1,.,TRBV27,TRBD2,CASSLSWVAGENEQFF,TGTGCCAGCAGCCTTTCATGGGTAGCGGGAGAGAATGAGCAGTTCTTC
TRBJ2-3,.,TRBV5-6,TRBD2,CASSLEGLAVITDTQYF,TGTGCCAGCAGCTTGGAGGGGCTAGCGGTGATCACAGATACGCAGTATTTT
TRBJ2-7,.,TRBV7-2,TRBD1,CASSLGTGFNYEQYF,TGTGCCAGCAGCCTCGGGACAGGGTTTAACTACGAGCAGTACTTC
TRBJ1-2,.,TRBV2,TRBD1,CASSVGGTDYGYTF,TGTGCCAGCAGTGTTGGAGGGACAGACTATGGCTACACCTTC
TRBJ2-1,once,TRBV11-1,TRBD2,CASSWEGRGEFF,TGTGCCAGCAGCTGGGAGGGTAGGGGTGAGTTCTTC
TRBJ2-1,.,TRBV3-1/TRBV3-2,TRBD2,CASSQEFSGEQFF,TGTGCCAGCAGCCAAGAATTTAGCGGGGAGCAGTTCTTC
TRBJ1-6,.,TRBV19,.,CASSIRGERSPLHF,TGTGCCAGTAGTATCCGGGGAGAGAGATCACCCCTCCACTTT
TRBJ1-1,.,TRBV14,.,CASSVQGRTEAFF,TGTGCCAGCAGCGTACAGGGTCGGACTGAAGCTTTCTTT
TRBJ1-2,.,TRBV4-1,TRBD1,CASSQGGTGGYGYTF,TGCGCCAGCAGCCAAGGAGGGACAGGGGGGTATGGCTACACCTTC
TRBJ2-7,.,TRBV13,.,CASSKQGYEQYF,TGTGCCAGCAGCAAACAGGGCTACGAGCAGTACTTC
TRBJ2-7,.,TRBV4-2,TRBD1,CASSHLSDRPYEQYF,TGTGCCAGCAGCCACCTTTCGGACAGGCCCTACGAGCAGTACTTC
TRBJ2-7,.,TRBV27,TRBD2,CASTPASGSGHEQYF,TGTGCCAGCACCCCAGCTAGCGGGAGTGGCCACGAGCAGTACTTC
TRBJ2-7,.,TRBV23-1,.,CASSQCNRVIAEQYF,TGCGCCAGCAGTCAATGTAACAGGGTGATCGCCGAGCAGTACTTC
TRBJ1-1,.,TRBV18,.,CASSRRQANTEAFF,TGTGCCAGCTCACGGCGACAGGCCAACACTGAAGCTTTCTTT
TRBJ2-1,.,TRBV28,.,CASSRQAGFDEQFF,TGTGCCAGCAGCCGACAGGCAGGTTTCGATGAGCAGTTCTTC
TRBJ1-1,.,TRBV11-2,.,CASSLRGGYYTEAFF,TGTGCCAGCAGTTTGCGGGGGGGTTACTACACTGAAGCTTTCTTT
TRBJ2-4,.,TRBV6-5,TRBD1,CASRLTGQGFDIQYF,TGTGCCAGCAGATTAACGGGACAGGGTTTCGACATTCAGTACTTC
TRBJ1-2,.,TRBV6-5,.,CASSYRRTHNYGYTF,TGTGCCAGCAGTTATCGCAGGACTCATAACTATGGCTACACCTTC
TRBJ1-6,.,TRBV28,.,CASSLSGAGTFNSPLHF,TGTGCCAGCAGTTTAAGCGGTGCGGGGACCTTTAATTCACCCCTCCACTTT
TRBJ2-3,few,TRBV10-3,TRBD1,CAISEWHPDREATQYF,TGTGCCATCAGTGAGTGGCATCCGGACAGGGAAGCTACGCAGTATTTT
TRBJ2-7,once,TRBV5-6,TRBD1,CASSSGGGYEQYF,TGTGCCAGCAGCTCAGGGGGCGGCTACGAGCAGTACTTC
TRBJ2-5,.,TRBV4-1,TRBD2,CASSQGRGGQETQYF,TGCGCCAGCAGCCAAGGGCGGGGGGGGCAAGAGACCCAGTACTTC
TRBJ2-7,.,TRBV6-2/TRBV6-3,TRBD2,CASSPGLAGEHEQYF,TGTGCCAGCAGCCCGGGACTAGCGGGAGAACACGAGCAGTACTTC
TRBJ2-7,.,TRBV3-1/TRBV3-2,.,CASSQGALPYEQYF,TGTGCCAGCAGCCAGGGGGCGCTTCCCTACGAGCAGTACTTC
TRBJ1-1,.,TRBV2,.,CASTFPGGPEAFF,TGTGCCAGCACTTTTCCAGGAGGGCCTGAAGCTTTCTTT
TRBJ1-1,few,TRBV6-1,.,CASSEPGMNTEAFF,TGTGCCAGCAGTGAACCGGGTATGAACACTGAAGCTTTCTTT
TRBJ1-2,.,TRBV3-1/TRBV3-2,.,CASSQDSGIKGDTF,TGTGCCAGCAGCCAAGATTCGGGGATAAAGGGGGACACCTTC
TRBJ1-3,.,TRBV2,.,CASSERRGSGNTIYF,TGTGCCAGCAGTGAAAGAAGGGGAAGTGGAAACACCATATATTTT
TRBJ2-1,.,TRBV29-1,.,CSVVREGVEQFF,TGCAGCGTTGTACGTGAAGGGGTTGAGCAGTTCTTC
TRBJ1-3,.,TRBV30,.,CAWNHPGLAGGVPGNTIYF,TGTGCCTGGAACCACCCGGGACTAGCGGGAGGGGTACCTGGAAACACCATATATTTT
TRBJ1-2,.,TRBV30,.,CAWSVLNYGYTF,TGTGCCTGGAGTGTCCTGAACTATGGCTACACCTTC
TRBJ2-3,.,TRBV9,TRBD2,CASSGTSGSGGTDTQYF,TGTGCCAGCAGCGGGACTAGCGGGAGTGGTGGCACAGATACGCAGTATTTT
TRBJ2-1,.,TRBV5-4,TRBD1,CASSLPGTGVNEQFF,TGTGCCAGCAGCTTACCCGGGACAGGGGTCAATGAGCAGTTCTTC
TRBJ1-5,.,TRBV28,.,CASSLAGVSNQPQHF,TGTGCCAGCAGTTTAGCGGGGGTTAGCAATCAGCCCCAGCATTTT
TRBJ1-1,.,TRBV2,.,CASSNQGNTEAFF,TGTGCCAGCAGTAACCAGGGTAACACTGAAGCTTTCTTT
TRBJ2-1,.,TRBV27,TRBD2,CASSLLGTSGGTNEQFF,TGTGCCAGCAGTTTATTGGGGACTAGCGGAGGGACCAATGAGCAGTTCTTC
TRBJ1-5,.,TRBV11-2,TRBD1,CASSVGTGINQPQHF,TGTGCCAGCAGCGTCGGGACAGGGATAAATCAGCCCCAGCATTTT
TRBJ1-2,.,TRBV3-1/TRBV3-2,.,CATGRGYDYGYTF,TGTGCCACCGGGCGGGGCTATGACTATGGCTACACCTTC
TRBJ2-3,.,TRBV7-3,TRBD2,CASSYLAGGTDTQYF,TGTGCCAGCAGCTACCTAGCGGGAGGCACAGATACGCAGTATTTT
TRBJ1-5,few,TRBV27,.,CASSFAGYGNQPQHF,TGTGCCAGCAGTTTTGCGGGTTATGGCAATCAGCCCCAGCATTTT
TRBJ2-5,.,TRBV30,.,CAWSPLAGGETQYF,TGTGCCTGGAGTCCCCTCGCGGGCGGAGAGACCCAGTACTTC
TRBJ2-1,.,TRBV10-2,.,CASSPRDLNEQFF,TGCGCCAGCAGTCCCCGGGACTTAAATGAGCAGTTCTTC
TRBJ1-6,.,TRBV5-1,.,CASSFHRESSPLHF,TGCGCCAGCAGCTTCCACAGGGAAAGTTCACCCCTCCACTTT
TRBJ2-1,.,TRBV19,TRBD1,CASKGPGTGGNNEQFF,TGTGCCAGTAAGGGGCCCGGGACAGGGGGCAACAATGAGCAGTTCTTC
TRBJ2-2,.,TRBV30,.,CALDSTGELFF,TGTGCCTTAGATAGCACCGGGGAGCTGTTTTTT
TRBJ2-1,.,TRBV2,TRBD2,CASSTGTSGSGEQFF,TGTGCCAGCAGTACCGGGACTAGCGGGAGTGGTGAGCAGTTCTTC
TRBJ2-1,.,TRBV14,TRBD2,CASSLTSGRLDEQFF,TGTGCCAGCAGCCTGACTAGCGGGAGGCTAGATGAGCAGTTCTTC
TRBJ1-3,once,TRBV6-6,.,CASSYSDRGNTIYF,TGTGCCAGCAGTTACTCAGACAGAGGAAACACCATATATTTT
TRBJ1-1,.,TRBV9,.,CASSGPSGETEAFF,TGTGCCAGCAGCGGCCCATCAGGGGAAACTGAAGCTTTCTTT
TRBJ2-7,.,TRBV5-4,TRBD2,CASSPIGGSGSYEQYF,TGTGCCAGCAGCCCGATCGGTGGTAGCGGGAGCTACGAGCAGTACTTC